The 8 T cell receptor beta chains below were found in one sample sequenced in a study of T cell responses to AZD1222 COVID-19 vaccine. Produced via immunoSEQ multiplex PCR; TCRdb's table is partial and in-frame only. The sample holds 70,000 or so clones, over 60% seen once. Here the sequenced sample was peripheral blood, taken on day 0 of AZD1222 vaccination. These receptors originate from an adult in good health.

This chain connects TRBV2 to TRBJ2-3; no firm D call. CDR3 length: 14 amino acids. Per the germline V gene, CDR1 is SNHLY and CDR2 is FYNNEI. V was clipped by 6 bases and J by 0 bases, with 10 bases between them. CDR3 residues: CASSELISTDTQYF. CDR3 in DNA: TGTGCCAGCAGCGAGTTGATCAGCACAGATACGCAGTATTTT. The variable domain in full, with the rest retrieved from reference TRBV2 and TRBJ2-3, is EPEVTQTPSHQVTQMGQEVILRCVPISNHLYFYWYRQILGQKVEFLVSFYNNEISEKSEIFDDQFSVERPDGSNFTLKIRSTKLEDSAMYFCASSELISTDTQYFGPGTRLTVL.

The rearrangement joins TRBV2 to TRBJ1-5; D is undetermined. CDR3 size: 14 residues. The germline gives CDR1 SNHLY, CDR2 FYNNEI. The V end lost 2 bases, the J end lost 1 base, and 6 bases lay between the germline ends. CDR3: CASSENESNQPQHF. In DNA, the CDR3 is TGTGCCAGCAGTGAAAACGAAAGCAATCAGCCCCAGCATTTT.

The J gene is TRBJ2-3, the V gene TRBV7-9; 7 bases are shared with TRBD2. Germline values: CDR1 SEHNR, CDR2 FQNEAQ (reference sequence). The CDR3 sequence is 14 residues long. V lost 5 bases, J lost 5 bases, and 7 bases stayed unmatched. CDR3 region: CASSRGGEGDTQYF. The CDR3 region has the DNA TGTGCCAGCAGCAGGGGCGGGGAGGGAGATACGCAGTATTTT.

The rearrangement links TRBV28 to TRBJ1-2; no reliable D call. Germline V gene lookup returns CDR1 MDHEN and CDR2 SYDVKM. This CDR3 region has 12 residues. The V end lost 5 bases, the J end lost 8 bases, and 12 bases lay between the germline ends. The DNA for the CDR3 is TGTGCCAGCAGTCACCCCTCTCCCGGCTACACCTTC. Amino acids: CASSHPSPGYTF.

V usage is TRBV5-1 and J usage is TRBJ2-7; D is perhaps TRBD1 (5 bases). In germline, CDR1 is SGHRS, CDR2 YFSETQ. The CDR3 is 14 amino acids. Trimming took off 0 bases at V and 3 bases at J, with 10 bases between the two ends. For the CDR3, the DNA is TGCGCCAGCAGCTTGGTGGCAGGGTACTACGAGCAGTACTTC. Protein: CASSLVAGYYEQYF.

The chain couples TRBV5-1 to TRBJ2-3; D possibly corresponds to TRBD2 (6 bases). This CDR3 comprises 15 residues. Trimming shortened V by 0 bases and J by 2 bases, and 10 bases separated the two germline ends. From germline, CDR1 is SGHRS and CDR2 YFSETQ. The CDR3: CASSLARGDTDTQYF. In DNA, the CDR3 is TGCGCCAGCAGCTTGGCGCGGGGAGACACAGATACGCAGTATTTT.

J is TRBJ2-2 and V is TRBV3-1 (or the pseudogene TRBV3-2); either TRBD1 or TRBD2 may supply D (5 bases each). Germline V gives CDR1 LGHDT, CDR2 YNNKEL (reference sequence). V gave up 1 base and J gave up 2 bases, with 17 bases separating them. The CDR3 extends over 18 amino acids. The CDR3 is CASSQVRLRGPNTGELFF. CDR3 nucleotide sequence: TGTGCCAGCAGCCAAGTGCGCCTCCGGGGCCCCAACACCGGGGAGCTGTTTTTT.

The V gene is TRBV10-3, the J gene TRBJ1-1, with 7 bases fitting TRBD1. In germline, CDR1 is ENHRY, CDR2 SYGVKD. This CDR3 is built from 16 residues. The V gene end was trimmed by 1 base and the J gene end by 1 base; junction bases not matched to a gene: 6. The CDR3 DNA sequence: TGTGCCATCAGTGAGTTGTCCGGGACAGCGAACACTGAAGCTTTCTTT. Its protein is CAISELSGTANTEAFF.